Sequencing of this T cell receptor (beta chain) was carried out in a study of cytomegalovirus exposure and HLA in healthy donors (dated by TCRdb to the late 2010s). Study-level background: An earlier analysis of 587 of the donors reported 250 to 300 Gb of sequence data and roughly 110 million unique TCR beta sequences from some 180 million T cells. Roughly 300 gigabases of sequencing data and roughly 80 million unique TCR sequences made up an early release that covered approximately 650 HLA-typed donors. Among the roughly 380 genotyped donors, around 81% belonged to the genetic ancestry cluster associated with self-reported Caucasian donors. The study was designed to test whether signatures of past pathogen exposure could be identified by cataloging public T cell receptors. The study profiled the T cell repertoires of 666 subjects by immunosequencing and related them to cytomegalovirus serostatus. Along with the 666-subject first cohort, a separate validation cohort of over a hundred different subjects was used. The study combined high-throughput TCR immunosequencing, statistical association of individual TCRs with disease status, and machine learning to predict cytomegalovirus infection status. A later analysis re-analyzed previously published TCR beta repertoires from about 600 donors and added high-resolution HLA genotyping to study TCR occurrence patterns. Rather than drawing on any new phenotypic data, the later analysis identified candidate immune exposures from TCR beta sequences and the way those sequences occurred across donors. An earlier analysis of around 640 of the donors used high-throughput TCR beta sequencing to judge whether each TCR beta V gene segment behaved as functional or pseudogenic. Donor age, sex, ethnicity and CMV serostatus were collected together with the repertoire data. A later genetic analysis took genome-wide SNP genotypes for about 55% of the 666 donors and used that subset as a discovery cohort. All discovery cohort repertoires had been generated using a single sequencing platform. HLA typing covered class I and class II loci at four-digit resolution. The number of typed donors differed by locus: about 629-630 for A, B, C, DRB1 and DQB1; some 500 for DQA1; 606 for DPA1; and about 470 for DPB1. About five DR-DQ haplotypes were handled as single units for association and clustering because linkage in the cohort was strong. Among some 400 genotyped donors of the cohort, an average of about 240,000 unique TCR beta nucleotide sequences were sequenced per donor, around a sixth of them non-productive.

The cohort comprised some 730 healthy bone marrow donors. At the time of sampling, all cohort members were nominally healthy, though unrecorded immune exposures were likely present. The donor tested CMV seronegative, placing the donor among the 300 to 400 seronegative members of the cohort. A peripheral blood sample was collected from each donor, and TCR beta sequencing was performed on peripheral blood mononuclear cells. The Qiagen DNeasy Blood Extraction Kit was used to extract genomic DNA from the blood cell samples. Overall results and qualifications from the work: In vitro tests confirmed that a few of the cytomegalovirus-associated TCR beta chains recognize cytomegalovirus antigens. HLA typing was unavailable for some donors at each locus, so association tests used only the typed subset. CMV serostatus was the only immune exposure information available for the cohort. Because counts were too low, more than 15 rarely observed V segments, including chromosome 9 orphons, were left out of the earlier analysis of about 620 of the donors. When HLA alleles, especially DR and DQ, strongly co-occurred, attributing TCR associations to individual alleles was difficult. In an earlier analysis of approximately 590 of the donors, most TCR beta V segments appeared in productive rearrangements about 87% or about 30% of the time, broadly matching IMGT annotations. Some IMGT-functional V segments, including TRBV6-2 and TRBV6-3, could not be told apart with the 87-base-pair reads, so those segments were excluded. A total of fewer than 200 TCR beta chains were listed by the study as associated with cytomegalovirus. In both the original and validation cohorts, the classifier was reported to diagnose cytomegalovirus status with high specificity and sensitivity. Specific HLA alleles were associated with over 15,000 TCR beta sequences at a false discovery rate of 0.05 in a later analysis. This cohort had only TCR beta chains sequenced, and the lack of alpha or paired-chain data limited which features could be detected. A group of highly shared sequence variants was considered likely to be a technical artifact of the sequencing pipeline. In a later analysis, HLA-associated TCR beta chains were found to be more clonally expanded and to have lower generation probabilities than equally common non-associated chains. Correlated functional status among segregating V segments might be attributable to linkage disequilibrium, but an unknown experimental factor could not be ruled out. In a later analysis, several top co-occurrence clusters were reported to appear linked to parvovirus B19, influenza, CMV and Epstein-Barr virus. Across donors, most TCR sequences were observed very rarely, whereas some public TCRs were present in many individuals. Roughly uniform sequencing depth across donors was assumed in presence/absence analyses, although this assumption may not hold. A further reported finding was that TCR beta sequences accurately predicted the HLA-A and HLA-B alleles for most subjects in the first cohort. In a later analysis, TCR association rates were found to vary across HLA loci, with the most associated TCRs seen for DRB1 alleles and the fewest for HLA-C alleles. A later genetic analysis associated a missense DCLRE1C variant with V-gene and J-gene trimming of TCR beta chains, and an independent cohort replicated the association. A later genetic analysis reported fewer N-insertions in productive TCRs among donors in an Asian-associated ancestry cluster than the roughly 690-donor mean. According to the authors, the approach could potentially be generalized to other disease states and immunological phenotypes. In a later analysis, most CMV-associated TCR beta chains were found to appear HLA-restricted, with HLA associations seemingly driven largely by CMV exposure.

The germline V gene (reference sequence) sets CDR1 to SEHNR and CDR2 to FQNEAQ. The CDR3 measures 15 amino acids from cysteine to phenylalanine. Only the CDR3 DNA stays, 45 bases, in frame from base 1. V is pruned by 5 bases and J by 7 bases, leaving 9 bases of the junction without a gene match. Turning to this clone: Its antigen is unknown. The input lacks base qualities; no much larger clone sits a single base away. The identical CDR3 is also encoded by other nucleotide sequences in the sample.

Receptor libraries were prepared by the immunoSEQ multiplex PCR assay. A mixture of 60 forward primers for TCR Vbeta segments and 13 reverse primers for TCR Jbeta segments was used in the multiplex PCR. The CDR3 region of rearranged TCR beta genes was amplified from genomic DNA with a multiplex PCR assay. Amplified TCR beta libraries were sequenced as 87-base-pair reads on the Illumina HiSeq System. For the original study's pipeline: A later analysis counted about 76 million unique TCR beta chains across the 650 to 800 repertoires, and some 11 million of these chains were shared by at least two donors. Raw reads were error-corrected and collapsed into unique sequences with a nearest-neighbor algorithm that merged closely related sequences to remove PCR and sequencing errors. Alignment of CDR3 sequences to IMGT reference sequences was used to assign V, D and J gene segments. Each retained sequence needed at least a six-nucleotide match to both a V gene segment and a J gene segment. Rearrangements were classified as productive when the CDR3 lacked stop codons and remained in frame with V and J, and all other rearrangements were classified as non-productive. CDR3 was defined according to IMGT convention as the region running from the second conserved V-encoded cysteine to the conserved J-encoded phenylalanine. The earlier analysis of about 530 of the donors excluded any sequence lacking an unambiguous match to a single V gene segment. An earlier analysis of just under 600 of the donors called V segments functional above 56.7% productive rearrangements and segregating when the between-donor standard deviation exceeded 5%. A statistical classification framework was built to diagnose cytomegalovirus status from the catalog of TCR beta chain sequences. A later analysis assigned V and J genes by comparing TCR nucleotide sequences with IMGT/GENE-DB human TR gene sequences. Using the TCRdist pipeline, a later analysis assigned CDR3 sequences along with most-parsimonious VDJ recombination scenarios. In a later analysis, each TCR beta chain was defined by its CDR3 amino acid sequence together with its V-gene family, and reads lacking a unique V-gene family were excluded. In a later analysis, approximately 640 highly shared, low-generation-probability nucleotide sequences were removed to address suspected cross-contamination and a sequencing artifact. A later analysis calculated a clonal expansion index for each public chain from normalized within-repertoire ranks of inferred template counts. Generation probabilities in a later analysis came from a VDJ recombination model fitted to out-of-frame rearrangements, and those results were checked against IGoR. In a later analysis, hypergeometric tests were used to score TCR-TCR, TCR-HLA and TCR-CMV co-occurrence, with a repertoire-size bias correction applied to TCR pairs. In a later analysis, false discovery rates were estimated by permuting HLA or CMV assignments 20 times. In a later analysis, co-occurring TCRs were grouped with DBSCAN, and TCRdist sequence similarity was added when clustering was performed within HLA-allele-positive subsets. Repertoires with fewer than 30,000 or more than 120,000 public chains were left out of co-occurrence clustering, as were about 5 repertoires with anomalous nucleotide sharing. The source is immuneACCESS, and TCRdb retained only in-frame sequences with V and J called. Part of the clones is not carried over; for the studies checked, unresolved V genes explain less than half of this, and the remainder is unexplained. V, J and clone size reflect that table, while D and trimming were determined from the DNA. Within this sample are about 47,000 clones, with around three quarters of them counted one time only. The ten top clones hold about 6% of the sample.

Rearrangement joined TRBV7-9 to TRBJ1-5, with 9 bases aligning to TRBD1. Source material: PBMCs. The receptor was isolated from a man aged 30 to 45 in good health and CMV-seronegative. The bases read TGTGCCAGCAGCCCGCCGGGGACAGGGAGACAGCCCCAGCATTTT. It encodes CASSPPGTGRQPQHF.